This T cell receptor beta chain stems from a study of blood T cell repertoires in COVID-19. The CDR3 has 14 amino acids. V was cut by 5 bases and J by 2 bases, with 12 bases left in between. Germline CDR1 reads LNHDA; CDR2 reads SQIVND (reference sequence). Data came from immunoSEQ multiplex PCR; TCRdb stores just in-frame clones and leaves some out. The sample consists of about 140,000 clones, 80% to 85% of them appearing once. The source material was PBMCs or T cells enriched from blood (not recorded which). V and J are TRBV19 and TRBJ1-1; D is ambiguous. The sequence derives from a man aged 35 to 55 with acute COVID-19. CDR3 amino acids: CASSFRHTNTEAFF. CDR3 DNA: TGTGCCAGTAGTTTCCGACATACTAACACTGAAGCTTTCTTT.